This is a list of T cell receptor beta chains from one sample in a study of blood T cell repertoires in COVID-19. TCRdb's copy holds only in-frame clones and misses some; the assay was immunoSEQ multiplex PCR. The table includes some 52,000 clones, 84% detected once. Sequencing was done on a sample of peripheral blood. The source is a man aged 45-65 years with acute or convalescent COVID-19. The CDR3 runs from the conserved cysteine through the conserved F or W. D genes are given only for firm matches. Clone size is shown for a subset of rows, as once, few, many or a class of expanded clone.

abundance: NA; j_gene: TRBJ2-3; d_gene: NA; v_gene: TRBV2; len: 16; CDR3nt: TGTGCCAGCAGGGAACAGGGCCTTCCTAGCACAGATACGCAGTATTTT; CDR3aa: CASREQGLPSTDTQYF
abundance: NA; j_gene: TRBJ2-1; d_gene: TRBD2; v_gene: TRBV19; len: 15; CDR3nt: TGTGCCAGTAGTCCTAGCGGGAGCTCCTACAATGAGCAGTTCTTC; CDR3aa: CASSPSGSSYNEQFF
abundance: NA; j_gene: TRBJ2-7; d_gene: NA; v_gene: TRBV2; len: 12; CDR3nt: TGTGCCAGCTGCCTTCAGGGCTACGAGCAGTACTTC; CDR3aa: CASCLQGYEQYF
abundance: NA; j_gene: TRBJ1-3; d_gene: NA; v_gene: TRBV6-1; len: 15; CDR3nt: TGTGCCAGCAGTGATGGACTCAGCTCTGGAAACACCATATATTTT; CDR3aa: CASSDGLSSGNTIYF
abundance: few; j_gene: TRBJ1-1; d_gene: NA; v_gene: TRBV28; len: 12; CDR3nt: TGTGCCAGCAGTCTCGTTCTCACTGAAGCTTTCTTT; CDR3aa: CASSLVLTEAFF
abundance: NA; j_gene: TRBJ1-5; d_gene: NA; v_gene: TRBV5-5; len: 14; CDR3nt: TGTGCCAGCAGCTTTGGTACCCAGGGTCAGCCCCAGCATTTT; CDR3aa: CASSFGTQGQPQHF
abundance: NA; j_gene: TRBJ1-2; d_gene: TRBD1; v_gene: TRBV6-6; len: 15; CDR3nt: TGTGCCAGCAGTCCGTCCCGGGACAGGGTTGGGGGCTACACCTTC; CDR3aa: CASSPSRDRVGGYTF
abundance: few; j_gene: TRBJ2-7; d_gene: NA; v_gene: TRBV5-1; len: 15; CDR3nt: TGCGCCAGCAGCTCGGGGGATTATATCTCCTACGAGCAGTACTTC; CDR3aa: CASSSGDYISYEQYF
abundance: NA; j_gene: TRBJ2-2; d_gene: NA; v_gene: TRBV2; len: 14; CDR3nt: TGTGCCAGCAGTGCCCAGCGGCACACCGGGGAGCTGTTTTTT; CDR3aa: CASSAQRHTGELFF
abundance: once; j_gene: TRBJ1-2; d_gene: NA; v_gene: TRBV28; len: 16; CDR3nt: TGTGCCAGCAGAGGGGATCCGGGACTCAGAAGTTATGGCTACACCTTC; CDR3aa: CASRGDPGLRSYGYTF
abundance: once; j_gene: TRBJ1-2; d_gene: TRBD1; v_gene: TRBV5-4; len: 15; CDR3nt: TGTGCCAGCAGCTTGGGGATACAGGGGGCTGATGGCTACACCTTC; CDR3aa: CASSLGIQGADGYTF
abundance: NA; j_gene: TRBJ2-7; d_gene: NA; v_gene: TRBV5-6; len: 11; CDR3nt: TGTGCCAGCAGCTTGAATACAGGTCTGTACTTC; CDR3aa: CASSLNTGLYF
abundance: NA; j_gene: TRBJ2-3; d_gene: NA; v_gene: TRBV10-1; len: 15; CDR3nt: TGCGCCAGCAGTGCCATGTTTGGCCCCACAGATACGCAGTATTTT; CDR3aa: CASSAMFGPTDTQYF
abundance: NA; j_gene: TRBJ1-1; d_gene: TRBD1; v_gene: TRBV18; len: 15; CDR3nt: TGTGCCAGCTCATCCCGGGACAGCGGAGGGACTGAAGCTTTCTTT; CDR3aa: CASSSRDSGGTEAFF
abundance: NA; j_gene: TRBJ1-5; d_gene: TRBD1; v_gene: TRBV28; len: 15; CDR3nt: TGTGCCAGCAGTTCCGGACAGGGAGGCAATCAGCCCCAGCATTTT; CDR3aa: CASSSGQGGNQPQHF
abundance: NA; j_gene: TRBJ1-1; d_gene: NA; v_gene: TRBV11-3; len: 15; CDR3nt: TGTGCCAGCAGCTCCGGGGCGGGGACGGCGAGTGAAGCTTTCTTT; CDR3aa: CASSSGAGTASEAFF
abundance: once; j_gene: TRBJ2-7; d_gene: NA; v_gene: TRBV6-6; len: 16; CDR3nt: TGTGCCAGAGTCAGGAGACAGTTTGGGTCGGCCTACGAGCAGTACTTC; CDR3aa: CARVRRQFGSAYEQYF
abundance: NA; j_gene: TRBJ1-2; d_gene: NA; v_gene: TRBV14; len: 16; CDR3nt: TGTGCCAGCAGCCACTCGGGGAGGGAGTCTCTCTATGGCTACACCTTC; CDR3aa: CASSHSGRESLYGYTF
abundance: NA; j_gene: TRBJ1-5; d_gene: NA; v_gene: TRBV19; len: 14; CDR3nt: TGTGCCAGTAGTAGTGACAGGTACAGTCAGCCCCAGCATTTT; CDR3aa: CASSSDRYSQPQHF
abundance: NA; j_gene: TRBJ2-3; d_gene: NA; v_gene: TRBV27; len: 18; CDR3nt: TGTGCCAGCTACAAGCTCGCTATGAGCGGGTTTAGCACAGATACGCAGTATTTT; CDR3aa: CASYKLAMSGFSTDTQYF
abundance: once; j_gene: TRBJ2-1; d_gene: TRBD2; v_gene: TRBV11-2; len: 19; CDR3nt: TGTGCCAGCAGCTTAGACAGCAGGGAGGCTAGCGGGAACCACAATGAGCAGTTCTTC; CDR3aa: CASSLDSREASGNHNEQFF
abundance: few; j_gene: TRBJ1-6; d_gene: NA; v_gene: TRBV27; len: 15; CDR3nt: TGTGCCAGCAGATTACAGGGAACCTATAATTCACCCCTCCACTTT; CDR3aa: CASRLQGTYNSPLHF
abundance: NA; j_gene: TRBJ2-1; d_gene: TRBD2; v_gene: TRBV19; len: 19; CDR3nt: TGTGCCAGTAGACTACGGGTACTAGCGGGAGGGCGCAACTACAATGAGCAGTTCTTC; CDR3aa: CASRLRVLAGGRNYNEQFF
abundance: NA; j_gene: TRBJ2-3; d_gene: NA; v_gene: TRBV7-2; len: 18; CDR3nt: TGTGCCAGCAGCTTAGCCCTAGCGTTCCAACCTAGCACAGATACGCAGTATTTT; CDR3aa: CASSLALAFQPSTDTQYF
abundance: NA; j_gene: TRBJ2-7; d_gene: NA; v_gene: TRBV6-5; len: 13; CDR3nt: TGTGCCAGCAGTTACTCATACGGTTACGAGCAGTACTTC; CDR3aa: CASSYSYGYEQYF
abundance: NA; j_gene: TRBJ1-2; d_gene: TRBD1; v_gene: TRBV30; len: 15; CDR3nt: TGTGCCTGGAGTCCCCCAAGGGGGCCCCAATATGGCTACACCTTC; CDR3aa: CAWSPPRGPQYGYTF
abundance: NA; j_gene: TRBJ2-1; d_gene: NA; v_gene: TRBV7-3; len: 13; CDR3nt: TGTGCCAGCAGTTACGGACAGACAGATGAGCAGTTCTTC; CDR3aa: CASSYGQTDEQFF
abundance: NA; j_gene: TRBJ1-6; d_gene: NA; v_gene: TRBV6-5; len: 12; CDR3nt: TGTGCCAGCACCGTACTTGAGTCACCCCTCCACTTT; CDR3aa: CASTVLESPLHF
abundance: NA; j_gene: TRBJ2-3; d_gene: NA; v_gene: TRBV28; len: 14; CDR3nt: TGTGCCAGCAGATTACCCGAGCGGACAGATACGCAGTATTTT; CDR3aa: CASRLPERTDTQYF
abundance: NA; j_gene: TRBJ2-5; d_gene: TRBD2; v_gene: TRBV7-7; len: 17; CDR3nt: TGTGCCAGCAGCCGCAGGACTAGCGGGGATTTCCAAGAGACCCAGTACTTC; CDR3aa: CASSRRTSGDFQETQYF
abundance: NA; j_gene: TRBJ1-2; d_gene: TRBD1; v_gene: TRBV18; len: 14; CDR3nt: TGTGCCAGCTCACCGGGACAGGGGGCCTATGGCTACACCTTC; CDR3aa: CASSPGQGAYGYTF
abundance: NA; j_gene: TRBJ2-1; d_gene: TRBD1; v_gene: TRBV6-5; len: 13; CDR3nt: TGTGCCAGCAGGGGGACAGCGTACAATGAGCAGTTCTTC; CDR3aa: CASRGTAYNEQFF
abundance: NA; j_gene: TRBJ1-3; d_gene: NA; v_gene: TRBV19; len: 15; CDR3nt: TGTGCCAGTAGTACGGACAGCGGGGTTGGAAACACCATATATTTT; CDR3aa: CASSTDSGVGNTIYF
abundance: NA; j_gene: TRBJ1-2; d_gene: NA; v_gene: TRBV10-3; len: 13; CDR3nt: TGTGCCATCAGTCGAAACGAGGATGCTGGCTACACCTTC; CDR3aa: CAISRNEDAGYTF
abundance: NA; j_gene: TRBJ1-3; d_gene: TRBD1; v_gene: TRBV2; len: 18; CDR3nt: TGTGCCAGCAGTGAGTTCCGCTCCCAACAGGGGTCTGGAAACACCATATATTTT; CDR3aa: CASSEFRSQQGSGNTIYF
abundance: NA; j_gene: TRBJ2-3; d_gene: TRBD1; v_gene: TRBV19; len: 16; CDR3nt: TGTGCCAGTAGTATAGGAGCAGGGGGCAGCACAGATACGCAGTATTTT; CDR3aa: CASSIGAGGSTDTQYF
abundance: NA; j_gene: TRBJ2-2; d_gene: TRBD1; v_gene: TRBV6-6; len: 14; CDR3nt: TGTGCCAGCAGTTACGGGACAGGGGGCGGGGAGCTGTTTTTT; CDR3aa: CASSYGTGGGELFF
abundance: few; j_gene: TRBJ1-5; d_gene: NA; v_gene: TRBV27; len: 13; CDR3nt: TGTGCCAGCAGTTTACAAGGGGATCAGCCCCAGCATTTT; CDR3aa: CASSLQGDQPQHF
abundance: NA; j_gene: TRBJ2-2; d_gene: NA; v_gene: TRBV28; len: 16; CDR3nt: TGTGCCAGCAGTTTTTCAGGGAACGCGAACACCGGGGAGCTGTTTTTT; CDR3aa: CASSFSGNANTGELFF
abundance: NA; j_gene: TRBJ2-3; d_gene: TRBD2; v_gene: TRBV7-2; len: 15; CDR3nt: TGTGCCAGCAGCGGGAAGCGGGGGCGCACAGATACGCAGTATTTT; CDR3aa: CASSGKRGRTDTQYF
abundance: NA; j_gene: TRBJ1-1; d_gene: NA; v_gene: TRBV12-3/TRBV12-4; len: 12; CDR3nt: TGTGCCAGCATCGGGGATTACACTGAAGCTTTCTTT; CDR3aa: CASIGDYTEAFF
abundance: NA; j_gene: TRBJ1-5; d_gene: NA; v_gene: TRBV2; len: 15; CDR3nt: TGTGCCAGCAGTGAGTGGGGGCAGGACAATCAGCCCCAGCATTTT; CDR3aa: CASSEWGQDNQPQHF
abundance: NA; j_gene: TRBJ2-7; d_gene: NA; v_gene: TRBV6-5; len: 14; CDR3nt: TGTGCCAGCAGTACCGGGGATTTGGCCTACGAGCAGTACTTC; CDR3aa: CASSTGDLAYEQYF
abundance: NA; j_gene: TRBJ1-3; d_gene: TRBD1; v_gene: TRBV4-2; len: 17; CDR3nt: TGTGCCAGCAGCCCGGTGACAGGGTCTAACTCTGGAAACACCATATATTTT; CDR3aa: CASSPVTGSNSGNTIYF
abundance: NA; j_gene: TRBJ1-1; d_gene: NA; v_gene: TRBV6-5; len: 15; CDR3nt: TGTGCCAGCAGTTTCCGCCCGTGGGCTGGGACTGAAGCTTTCTTT; CDR3aa: CASSFRPWAGTEAFF